This TCR beta chain was captured in a study of blood T cell repertoires in COVID-19. Authors' analysis steps: Counts of nucleated cells, estimated from reference gene primer amplification, were obtained. Assay: immunoSEQ multiplex PCR; the TCRdb copy retains only in-frame clones and omits some. V and J calls and clone size are as listed in that table; D and trimming were resolved from the DNA. The sample has 20,000 to 25,000 clones, about 83% seen once. V was clipped by 5 bases and J by 2 bases; unmatched bases: 12. The germline CDR1 and CDR2 sequences are LNHDA and SQIVND (reference sequence). The CDR3 is made up of 16 amino acids.

This TCR was recovered from a man aged 65-85 years with acute or convalescent COVID-19. V is TRBV19 and J is TRBJ2-7; TRBD1 agrees at 7 bases. The sample was peripheral blood. The CDR3: CASSHRTGIVTYEQYF. CDR3 nucleotides: TGTGCCAGTAGTCATCGGACAGGAATAGTAACCTACGAGCAGTACTTC. Variable domain in full (rest from reference TRBV19 and TRBJ2-7): DGGITQSPKYLFRKEGQNVTLSCEQNLNHDAMYWYRQDPGQGLRLIYYSQIVNDFQKGDIAEGYSVSREKKESFPLTVTSAQKNPTAFYLCASSHRTGIVTYEQYFGPGTRLTVT.